Listed here is a single T cell receptor (beta chain). The antigen it recognizes is unknown. No per-base quality is available; no much larger clone lies one base away. Donors formed part of the validation cohort, which comprised 120 subjects and was distinct from the first cohort of under 850 subjects. The sample is drawn from a study of cytomegalovirus exposure and HLA in healthy donors (TCRdb year 2017). Regarding the research as a whole: A later analysis indicated that the 130 or so validation repertoires were generated on the platform also employed for the roughly 650 repertoires of the first cohort. The study aimed to test whether cataloging public T cell receptors could reveal signatures of past pathogen exposure. Besides the first cohort of about 730 subjects, a separate validation cohort made up of over a hundred different subjects was used. The study combined high-throughput TCR immunosequencing, statistical association of individual TCRs with disease status, and machine learning to predict cytomegalovirus infection status.

Library prep was done by the immunoSEQ multiplex PCR assay. The paper's processing steps were these. A statistical classification framework was built for diagnosing cytomegalovirus status from the catalog of TCR beta chain sequences. Held by TCRdb, this immuneACCESS table contains in-frame sequences only and omits some clones. Under half of the omission traces to an unresolved V gene where checked; the cause of the rest is unknown. The V and J calls and clone size were taken over from that table, and D and trimming were inferred from the DNA. The sample profile shows 150,000 or so clones; approximately 86% of them were found once. The ten largest clonotypes hold 20% to 25% of the sample. Counted from cysteine to phenylalanine, this CDR3 has 16 amino acids. The DNA shown is the 48-base CDR3, in frame from base 1. Here V drops 5 bases and J drops 2 bases, and the junction holds 5 bases not matched to any gene. The germline V gene gives CDR1 as SGHAT and CDR2 as FQNNGV.

Results and caveats for the whole study, not just this receptor: A total of 150 to 200 TCR beta chains were listed by the study as associated with cytomegalovirus. All 110 or so repertoires were used to score co-occurrence in the validation cohort in a later analysis, because that analysis had no HLA typing for the cohort. The classifier was reported to diagnose cytomegalovirus status with high specificity and sensitivity in both the original cohort and the validation cohort. Of the cluster scores, 90% to 95% were above 0 in a later analysis, which found that TCRs clustered in the first cohort also tended to co-occur in the 120 or so validation repertoires. Across donors, most TCR sequences were observed very rarely, whereas some public TCRs were present in many individuals. The authors suggested that the approach could potentially be extended to other disease states and immunological phenotypes. In vitro tests confirmed that a few of the cytomegalovirus-associated TCR beta chains recognize cytomegalovirus antigens.

Sequencing was performed on PBMCs. The chain links TRBV11-2 with TRBJ2-1; 11 junctional bases match TRBD2. This receptor was obtained from a man younger than 35 in good health and CMV-seropositive. The CDR3 reads CASSPISGRAYNEQFF. In nucleotide form, the sequence is TGTGCCAGCAGCCCCATTAGCGGGAGGGCCTACAATGAGCAGTTCTTC.